This T cell receptor beta chain was sequenced during a study of CD8+ T cells in alopecia areata (dated by TCRdb to the late 2010s). About the full investigation: Treated patients were enrolled in an open-label pilot trial of oral tofacitinib, 5 to 10 mg twice daily, for moderate-to-severe alopecia areata. Tofacitinib was administered for 6 to 18 months, and 6 months of follow-up off drug were then conducted to assess delayed response and recurrence. Disease severity in treated patients was measured with the SALT score, which quantifies the percentage of affected scalp surface area. To study T cell clonal expansion in alopecia areata, the researchers applied high-throughput TCRbeta sequencing to both the C3H/HeJ mouse model and human patients. In humans, TCRbeta sequencing was performed on scalp tissue and on sorted CD4+ and CD8+ peripheral blood T cells from healthy controls and from patients with patchy or totalis/universalis alopecia areata. Biopsies were taken from tofacitinib-treated patients at baseline and again at 4 and 24 weeks into treatment, and several of those patients also had a later scalp biopsy. Scalp clonality was compared across normal scalp (n=4), patchy alopecia areata scalp (n=8), and alopecia totalis/universalis scalp (n=8). The RNA source kit depended on sample type: the PAXgene miRNA kit for fixed scalp, the miRNeasy kit for PBMCs, and the RNeasy kit for mouse skin. Amplification of TCRbeta CDR3 regions was done by immunoSEQ multiplex PCR using 35 Vbeta forward primers and 13 Jbeta reverse primers.

V trim: 6 bases; J trim: 2 bases; unmatched bases: 4. The CDR3 holds 13 amino acids from the cysteine to the phenylalanine. Only the CDR3 region is kept as DNA, spanning 39 bases read in frame from base 1. The germline V gene yields SGHRS for CDR1 and YFSETQ for CDR2. Library creation used the immunoSEQ multiplex PCR assay. For TCR sequencing, RNA was extracted from every sample and reverse transcribed into cDNA to serve as template. First-strand cDNA was synthesized using SuperScript III with a 2:1 mix of oligo-dT and random hexamers. A synthetic immune receptor repertoire was used to assess amplification bias, and residual bias was removed computationally. In the authors' own workflow: Raw reads were preprocessed to remove errors, and CDR3 was defined by IMGT conventions from the conserved cysteine to phenylalanine. Clonality was calculated as 1 minus Shannon entropy normalized by log2 of the number of productive unique TCRs. Scalp TCRbeta sequences were cross-referenced with sorted blood CD4 and CD8 repertoires so that the CD4 or CD8 identity of scalp clones could be inferred. The table comes from immuneACCESS by way of TCRdb, which keeps in-frame sequences with V and J called. Part of the clones is missing from these tables; in studies checked, under half for an unresolved V gene and the rest for unknown reasons. V and J calls plus clone size are reproduced from that table; the DNA served to infer D and trimming. A total of approximately 150,000 clones appear in this sample, approximately 59% of them only once. 16% of the sample belongs to the ten largest clones.

In the case of this clone: Its antigen remains undetermined. The input lacks base qualities; no much larger clone sits a single base away.

Broader findings and caveats from the paper: Compared with normal scalp, lesional scalp, particularly in alopecia totalis/universalis, had higher clonality and more expanded CD8+ clones, which suggests antigenic drive. Tofacitinib significantly lowered scalp clonality and the number of expanded CD8+ clones among the top 100 scalp clones. Because the treated cohort was small and had only one nonresponder, larger studies are needed to examine links between baseline CD8+ expansion and response. Compared with mice, TCR sequences shared between patients were less clear, possibly partly because of HLA diversity across the patient population. Many expanded lesional clones persisted in scalp and blood during tofacitinib treatment, which may partly explain relapse after stopping treatment. Resident alphabeta T cells in normal human skin are also sequenced, complicating scalp TCR repertoire analysis, unlike mouse skin dominated by gammadelta T cells.

The treatment or condition label here, explained by the study, means: oral pan-JAK inhibitor, 5-10 mg twice daily. Lesional scalp punch biopsies and peripheral blood were collected from alopecia areata patients. PBMCs were separated by density centrifugation and stained for CD3, CD4 and CD8, after which CD4+ and CD8+ T cells were sorted on a FACSAria. The specimen comprised CD4+ T cells sorted from blood, sampled between weeks 55 and 70, from a patient treated with tofacitinib. The receptor comes from a human donor with alopecia areata. The chain links TRBV5-1 with TRBJ2-5; 7 of the junction bases match TRBD2. The CDR3 has the sequence CASNAGDQETQYF. In nucleotide form, the sequence is TGCGCCAGCAATGCGGGGGATCAAGAGACCCAGTACTTC. Here the CDR3 is joined to the reference TRBV5-1 and TRBJ2-5 genes, and the full variable domain is: KAGVTQTPRYLIKTRGQQVTLSCSPISGHRSVSWYQQTPGQGLQFLFEYFSETQRNKGNFPGRFSGRQFSNSRSEMNVSTLELGDSALYLCASNAGDQETQYFGPGTRLLVL.